This T cell receptor beta chain originates from a study of cytomegalovirus exposure and HLA in healthy donors. Study findings and constraints: Some public TCRs appeared in many individuals, while most sequences were rare. Cytomegalovirus association was listed for around 170 TCR beta chains. TCR clusters originating in the first cohort tended to co-occur in the 110 or so validation repertoires, according to a later analysis.

Assay used: immunoSEQ multiplex PCR; TCRdb lists only in-frame clones, some missing. The sample has about 70,000 clones; 85% to 95% are singletons. Germline CDR1 and CDR2: MDHEN and SYDVKM. Germline trimming cut 6 bases from V and 4 bases from J; bases unmatched to any gene: 4. The CDR3 runs to 13 residues. A note on this clone: Antigen unknown.

V and J are TRBV28 and TRBJ2-7; 9 nucleotides match TRBD1. The sequence came from a man aged 18 to 30 in good health and CMV-seropositive. The material sequenced was PBMCs. CDR3 sequence reads: CASRRTGAYEQYF. The CDR3 region has the DNA TGTGCCAGCAGGAGGACAGGGGCATACGAGCAGTACTTC.